A selection of T cell receptor beta chains follows, all from one sample in a study of blood T cell repertoires in COVID-19. Measured with immunoSEQ multiplex PCR; TCRdb has only the in-frame clones, and not every one. This sample has 130,000 or so clones, with nearly 70% found just once. Material: peripheral blood. These receptors were collected from a woman between 65 and 79 years old with acute or convalescent COVID-19. The CDR3 runs from the conserved cysteine through the conserved F or W. A D gene is named only where the DNA matches it firmly. Not all rows give a size; the values are once, few, many and, for expanded clones, a class.

clone size,D gene,V gene,J gene,CDR3 protein,CDR3 DNA
-,-,TRBV5-5,TRBJ2-1,CASIRYNEQFF,TGTGCCAGCATCAGGTACAATGAGCAGTTCTTC
-,-,TRBV19,TRBJ1-3,CASSLSGVLSGNTIYF,TGTGCCAGTAGTTTATCAGGGGTTCTCTCTGGAAACACCATATATTTT
-,-,TRBV27,TRBJ1-5,CASSKGSAQGNNQPQHF,TGTGCCAGCAGTAAAGGGAGCGCGCAGGGGAACAATCAGCCCCAGCATTTT
-,TRBD1,TRBV18,TRBJ1-1,CASSRPLDRALVGAFF,TGTGCCAGCTCACGACCCCTGGACAGGGCCTTGGTTGGAGCTTTCTTT
-,-,TRBV18,TRBJ1-1,CASSQTGQNTEAFF,TGTGCCAGCTCACAGACAGGACAGAACACTGAAGCTTTCTTT
-,-,TRBV7-9,TRBJ1-1,CASSLGVRTFLNTEAFF,TGTGCCAGCAGCTTAGGAGTCAGGACATTCTTGAACACTGAAGCTTTCTTT
few,-,TRBV19,TRBJ1-2,CASSITTGHGYTF,TGTGCCAGTAGTATCACGACAGGCCATGGCTACACCTTC
once,TRBD1,TRBV19,TRBJ1-5,CASWTGWANQPQHF,TGTGCCAGTTGGACAGGGTGGGCGAATCAGCCCCAGCATTTT
-,-,TRBV20-1,TRBJ2-3,CSASPLVGTDTQYF,TGCAGTGCTAGTCCGCTGGTAGGCACAGATACGCAGTATTTT
-,TRBD1,TRBV7-2,TRBJ1-1,CASSPRQGTEAFF,TGTGCCAGCAGCCCGCGACAGGGCACTGAAGCTTTCTTT
few,TRBD1,TRBV4-1,TRBJ2-1,CASSRGQGEQFF,TGCGCCAGCTCGAGGGGGCAAGGTGAGCAGTTCTTC
-,TRBD1,TRBV24-1,TRBJ2-3,CATSDLTGGPTDTQYF,TGTGCCACCAGTGATTTGACAGGGGGTCCCACAGATACGCAGTATTTT
-,-,TRBV29-1,TRBJ2-1,CSVVGGGAYNEQFF,TGCAGCGTTGTTGGCGGCGGGGCCTACAATGAGCAGTTCTTC
-,-,TRBV6-2/TRBV6-3,TRBJ1-2,CASSSNRRQTAKYGYTF,TGTGCCAGCAGTTCGAACCGCCGACAGACGGCGAAGTATGGCTACACCTTC
-,TRBD1,TRBV29-1,TRBJ2-7,CSVARQGPHEQYF,TGCAGCGTTGCTCGACAGGGGCCCCACGAGCAGTACTTC
-,-,TRBV6-2/TRBV6-3,TRBJ1-5,CASSYGGAGNQPQHF,TGTGCCAGCAGTTACGGGGGGGCTGGCAATCAGCCCCAGCATTTT
-,TRBD1,TRBV10-3,TRBJ1-2,CAITGQGGYGYTF,TGTGCCATAACCGGACAGGGGGGATATGGCTACACCTTC
once,TRBD1,TRBV9,TRBJ2-3,CASSATGPLQYF,TGTGCCAGCAGCGCGACAGGGCCTCTGCAGTATTTT
-,TRBD2,TRBV23-1,TRBJ2-1,CASSQSTSGRHNEQFF,TGCGCCAGCAGTCAATCGACTAGCGGGAGACACAATGAGCAGTTCTTC
-,TRBD1,TRBV15,TRBJ1-3,CATSRDRDRAGNTIYF,TGTGCCACCAGCAGAGATCGGGACAGGGCTGGAAACACCATATATTTT
-,TRBD1,TRBV5-1,TRBJ2-7,CASSLDGTVYEQYF,TGCGCCAGCAGCTTGGACGGGACAGTATACGAGCAGTACTTC
few,TRBD1,TRBV14,TRBJ1-2,CASSQDWGQGGYTF,TGTGCCAGCAGCCAAGATTGGGGACAGGGTGGCTACACCTTC
once,-,TRBV10-3,TRBJ2-4,CAISESGNSWDIQYF,TGTGCCATCAGTGAGTCAGGAAACAGCTGGGACATTCAGTACTTC
-,-,TRBV19,TRBJ1-3,CASSIDSRRSSGNTIYF,TGTGCCAGTAGTATAGACAGCCGACGGAGCTCTGGAAACACCATATATTTT
-,TRBD1,TRBV5-5,TRBJ2-7,CASSLIGSGGEQYF,TGTGCCAGCAGCTTGATAGGGTCAGGGGGCGAGCAGTACTTC
few,TRBD1,TRBV2,TRBJ1-2,CASRRDRGPAIGYTF,TGTGCCAGCAGAAGGGACAGGGGCCCCGCCATTGGCTACACCTTC
-,-,TRBV11-3,TRBJ2-3,CASSPRSSTDTQYF,TGTGCCAGCAGCCCTCGGAGTAGCACAGATACGCAGTATTTT
many,-,TRBV9,TRBJ1-6,CASSVDSHNSPLHF,TGTGCCAGCAGCGTGGACAGCCATAATTCACCCCTCCACTTT